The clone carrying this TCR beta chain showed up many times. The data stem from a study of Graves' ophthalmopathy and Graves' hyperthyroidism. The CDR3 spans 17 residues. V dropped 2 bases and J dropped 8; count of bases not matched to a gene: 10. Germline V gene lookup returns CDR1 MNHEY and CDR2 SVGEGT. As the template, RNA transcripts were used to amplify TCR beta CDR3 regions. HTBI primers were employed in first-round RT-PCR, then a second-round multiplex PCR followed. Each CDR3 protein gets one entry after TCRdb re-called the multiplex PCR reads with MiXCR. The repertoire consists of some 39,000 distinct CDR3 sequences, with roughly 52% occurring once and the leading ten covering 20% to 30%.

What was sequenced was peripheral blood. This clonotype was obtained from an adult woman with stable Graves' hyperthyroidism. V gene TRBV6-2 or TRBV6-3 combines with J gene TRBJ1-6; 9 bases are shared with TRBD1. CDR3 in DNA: TGTGCCAGCAGTTACCCCACGAAGACAGGGGGATATTCACCCCTCCACTTT. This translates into CASSYPTKTGGYSPLHF.